This T cell receptor beta chain is drawn from a study of blood T cell repertoires in COVID-19. The overall study: Donors in the United States, Italy and Spain gave samples during acute or convalescent COVID-19. PBMCs, B-cell-depleted T cells, or T cells provided the cDNA or gDNA that made up the material.

In the authors' workflow: Researchers report that nucleated cell counts were estimated from reference gene primer amplification. Measured with immunoSEQ multiplex PCR; TCRdb has only the in-frame clones, and not every one. V and J calls and clone size come straight from that table; D and trimming were deduced from the DNA. The sample lists hundreds of thousands of clones; nearly 90% were seen once. Enrollment of patients from Seattle took place during active infection, with longitudinal follow-up. This CDR3 has 17 residues. Trimming removed 5 bases at V and 5 bases at J, with 24 bases between. Germline V CDR1 and CDR2: SEHNR, FQNEAQ (reference sequence).

This TCR was sampled from a woman under 40 with COVID-19, enrolled during active disease. The rearrangement joins TRBV7-9 to TRBJ1-2; the D gene is possibly TRBD1 (6 bases). The source material was peripheral blood. CDR3 sequence: CASSGSGTRWSGYGYTF. The CDR3 region has the DNA TGTGCCAGCAGCGGATCCGGGACACGCTGGAGTGGGTATGGCTACACCTTC.